This T cell receptor (beta chain) was recovered during a study of monozygotic twins with inflammatory bowel disease. Each of the TCR libraries took roughly 3,400 ng of total RNA. TCRdb reprocessed the 5' RACE reads and reports one entry per CDR3 protein, with no DNA. This sample's table reports 200,000 to 250,000 distinct CDR3 sequences. CDR3 length equals 13 residues. Looked up from germline, CDR1 is LGHDT and CDR2 is YNNKEL (reference sequence). Sequenced input: blood. The receptor's source is a human donor with ulcerative colitis or Crohn's disease, or a healthy co-twin of an affected twin (not recorded which). V usage is TRBV3-1 and J usage is TRBJ2-7. Here the CDR3 reads CASSQAAIREQYF.